These 7 T cell receptor beta chains were all obtained from the same sample, sequenced in a study of blood T cells in healthy people across ages. A second PCR of roughly 7 to 11 cycles used a sample-barcoded 5' primer and a J-beta primer mix. One entry per CDR3 protein results from TCRdb running MiXCR on the 5' RACE reads. The data contain about 970,000 distinct CDR3 sequences, roughly 50% of them singletons. Sequencing was carried out using blood. The origin of the receptors is a woman aged 55 to 70 in good health.

The chain has TRBV4-2 and TRBJ1-5, with D unclear. The CDR3 contains 15 residues. Germline V lookup: CDR1 LGHNA, CDR2 YNFKEQ. The ends were cut back, 3 bases at V and 1 base at J, with 10 bases in the middle. This CDR3 reads CASSQVTSSNQPQHF. The CDR3 DNA sequence: TGTGCCAGCAGCCAGGTAACATCGAGCAATCAGCCCCAGCATTTT.

This clonotype has a handful of counts. The chain has TRBV12-3 or TRBV12-4 and TRBJ2-5, with TRBD2 as a possible D gene (5 bases). CDR3 length equals 12 residues. With 6 bases removed from V and 3 bases from J, the gap between germline ends came to 8 bases. The CDR3 reads CASRTNEETQYF. The CDR3 DNA is TGTGCCAGCAGGACTAATGAAGAGACCCAGTACTTC.

This clonotype was recorded a few times. For the CDR3, the DNA is TGTGCCAGCAGCGCCGGGACAGCGCTCCCCACAGATACGCAGTATTTT. Protein product: CASSAGTALPTDTQYF. This chain connects TRBV7-7 to TRBJ2-3, with 7 nucleotides matching TRBD1. With V trimmed by 5 bases and J by 2 bases, 10 bases remained unmatched. The CDR3 runs to 16 residues. Germline assignment: CDR1 SSHAT and CDR2 FNYEAQ (reference sequence).

The V and J genes are TRBV6-6 and TRBJ1-4; D unclear. Germline V CDR1 and CDR2: MNHNY, SVGAGI (reference sequence). Trimming removed 6 bases at V and 0 bases at J, with 8 bases between. The CDR3 is made up of 14 amino acids. In DNA form, the CDR3 reads TGTGCCAGCAGGAAGGGCCCAACTAATGAAAAACTGTTTTTT. Its protein product is CASRKGPTNEKLFF.

CDR3 sequence (DNA): TGTGCCAGCAGCCGGGACCAAACGGGGGAAAAACTGTTTTTT. Amino acid sequence: CASSRDQTGEKLFF. The V call is TRBV7-2, the J call TRBJ1-4; possible D gene TRBD1, 5 bases. Germline V gene lookup returns CDR1 SGHTA and CDR2 FQGNSA. CDR3 size: 14 residues. V was shortened by 5 bases and J by 8 bases, with 15 bases between the two germline ends.

The genes are TRBV7-2 and TRBJ1-2, with 7 bases lining up with TRBD1. Germline V lookup: CDR1 SGHTA, CDR2 FQGNSA. The junction had 8 bases not matched to a gene; V was cut back by 5 bases and J by 2 bases. The CDR3 has 15 amino acids. The CDR3 bases are TGTGCCAGCAGCCACCAAATGGACAGGAACTATGGCTACACCTTC. This gives the protein CASSHQMDRNYGYTF.

The rearrangement links TRBV15 to TRBJ2-1; D gene ambiguous. With 0 bases removed from V and 4 bases from J, the gap between germline ends came to 16 bases. CDR1 is LNHNV and CDR2 is YYDKDF in the germline V gene (reference sequence). The CDR3 length is 17 residues. The DNA for the CDR3 is TGTGCCACCAGCAGAGATTGGCTCCCTTTGCCTTACAATGAGCAGTTCTTC. Protein: CATSRDWLPLPYNEQFF.